This T cell receptor beta chain was captured in a study of regulatory T cells in long-lasting Graves disease. This clonotype was seen many times. This sample's time point: newly diagnosed GD, antithyroid drugs for less than 3 months. PBMC RNA was the source of the TCR library. The authors drew approximately 8.1 milliliters of peripheral blood into EDTA tubes. Per germline, CDR1 SNHLY and CDR2 FYNNEI. Trimming shortened V by 8 bases and J by 3 bases, and 11 bases separated the two germline ends. The CDR3 spans 12 residues. CDR3 regions were amplified by Arm-PCR using iRepertoire HTBI primers to build TCR beta libraries. TCRdb re-analysed the multiplex PCR reads in MiXCR, keeping a single row per CDR3 protein. Seen here are about 560,000 distinct CDR3 sequences, more than 15% observed once, and the top ten hold 12%. The sample was also linked to a second study, of T cells in Graves' hyperthyroidism and ophthalmopathy. As reported in that work: Appearing also in blood were most of the thyroid clonotypes expanded above 0.001.

This TCR was recovered from a man younger than 35 with Graves disease. This specimen consisted of peripheral blood mononuclear cells (PBMCs), obtained at new diagnosis, from a patient treated with antithyroid drugs. The chain carries TRBV2 and TRBJ2-7; D uncertain. The CDR3 DNA follows: TGTGCCAGCTCCTACCTGCACTACGAGCAGTACTTC. It encodes CASSYLHYEQYF.